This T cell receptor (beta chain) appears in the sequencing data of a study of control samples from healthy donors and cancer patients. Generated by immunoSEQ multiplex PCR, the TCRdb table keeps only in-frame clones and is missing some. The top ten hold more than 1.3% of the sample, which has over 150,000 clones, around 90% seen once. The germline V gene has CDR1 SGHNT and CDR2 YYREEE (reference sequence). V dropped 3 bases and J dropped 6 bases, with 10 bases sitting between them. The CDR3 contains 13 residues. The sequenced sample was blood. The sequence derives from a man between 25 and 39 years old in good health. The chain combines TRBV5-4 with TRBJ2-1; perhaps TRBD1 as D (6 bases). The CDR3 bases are TGTGCCAGCAGCTGGTGGGGGCTCAATGAGCAGTTCTTC. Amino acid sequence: CASSWWGLNEQFF.